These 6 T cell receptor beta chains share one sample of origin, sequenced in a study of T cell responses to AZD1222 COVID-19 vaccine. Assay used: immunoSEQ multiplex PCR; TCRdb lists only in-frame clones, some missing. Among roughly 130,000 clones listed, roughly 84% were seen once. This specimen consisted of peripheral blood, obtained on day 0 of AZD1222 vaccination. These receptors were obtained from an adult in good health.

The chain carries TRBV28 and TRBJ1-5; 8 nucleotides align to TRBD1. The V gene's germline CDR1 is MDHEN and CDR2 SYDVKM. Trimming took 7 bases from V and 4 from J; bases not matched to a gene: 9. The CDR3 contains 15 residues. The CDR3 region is CASTAQGVNNQPQHF. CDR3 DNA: TGTGCCAGCACCGCACAGGGGGTAAATAATCAGCCCCAGCATTTT.

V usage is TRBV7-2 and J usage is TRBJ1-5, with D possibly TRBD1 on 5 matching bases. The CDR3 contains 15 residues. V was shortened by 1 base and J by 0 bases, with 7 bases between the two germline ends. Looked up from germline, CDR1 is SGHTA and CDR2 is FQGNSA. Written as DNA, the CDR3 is TGTGCCAGCAGCTTAGGGACAAGTAGCAATCAGCCCCAGCATTTT. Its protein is CASSLGTSSNQPQHF.

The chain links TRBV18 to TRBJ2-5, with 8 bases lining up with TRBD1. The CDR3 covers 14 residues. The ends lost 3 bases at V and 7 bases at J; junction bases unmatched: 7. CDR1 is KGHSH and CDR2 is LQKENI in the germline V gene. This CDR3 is CASSPGTGQATQYF. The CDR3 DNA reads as TGTGCCAGCTCACCGGGGACAGGACAGGCGACCCAGTACTTC.

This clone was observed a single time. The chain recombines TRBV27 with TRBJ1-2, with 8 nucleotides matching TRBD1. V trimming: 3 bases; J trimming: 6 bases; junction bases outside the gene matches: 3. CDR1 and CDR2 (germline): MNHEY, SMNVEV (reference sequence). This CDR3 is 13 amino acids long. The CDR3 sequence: CASSFRGLDGYTF. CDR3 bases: TGTGCCAGCAGTTTCAGGGGGCTGGATGGCTACACCTTC.

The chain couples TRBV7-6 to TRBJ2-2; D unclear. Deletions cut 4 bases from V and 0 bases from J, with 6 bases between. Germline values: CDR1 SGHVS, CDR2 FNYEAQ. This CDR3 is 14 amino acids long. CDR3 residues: CASSSPPNTGELFF. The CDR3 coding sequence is TGTGCCAGCAGCTCCCCCCCGAACACCGGGGAGCTGTTTTTT.

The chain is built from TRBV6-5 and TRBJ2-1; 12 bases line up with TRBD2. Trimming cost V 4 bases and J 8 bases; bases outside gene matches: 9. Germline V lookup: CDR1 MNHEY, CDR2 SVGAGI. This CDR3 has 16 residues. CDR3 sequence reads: CASSSPASGGAYEQFF. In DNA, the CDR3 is TGTGCCAGCAGTTCCCCGGCTAGCGGGGGGGCCTATGAGCAGTTCTTC.